These 9 T cell receptor beta chains originate from one sample sequenced in a study of blood T cell repertoires in COVID-19. The assay was immunoSEQ multiplex PCR, and TCRdb's table has in-frame clones only and misses some. The data show about 150,000 clones, roughly four fifths seen once. Sample: peripheral blood. These receptors came from a woman aged 55 to 70 with COVID-19, enrolled during active disease.

This clone has only a few counts. The chain employs TRBV24-1 and TRBJ1-2; the match to TRBD1 covers 8 bases. The ends lost 3 bases at V and 4 bases at J; junction bases unmatched: 6. The CDR3 loop spans 15 amino acids. Germline assignment: CDR1 KGHDR and CDR2 SFDVKD. The CDR3: CATSDSRGLGYGYTF. The CDR3 DNA reads as TGTGCCACCAGTGATAGCAGGGGGCTTGGCTATGGCTACACCTTC.

V and J are TRBV24-1 and TRBJ2-3; 10 nucleotides line up with TRBD1. The junction had 3 bases not matched to a gene; V was cut back by 2 bases and J by 5 bases. This CDR3 contains 15 residues. The germline gives CDR1 KGHDR, CDR2 SFDVKD. The CDR3 DNA sequence: TGTGCCACCAGTGATTCCGGGACAGGGGAAGATACGCAGTATTTT. This encodes CATSDSGTGEDTQYF.

This chain joins TRBV7-2 and TRBJ1-1; D possibly corresponds to TRBD1 (6 bases). CDR3 size: 13 residues. Trimming shortened V by 2 bases and J by 8 bases, and 12 bases separated the two germline ends. In germline, CDR1 is SGHTA, CDR2 FQGNSA. The CDR3 nucleotides are TGTGCCAGCAGCTTAATAGGGGGTCGGGAAGCTTTCTTT. This sequence encodes CASSLIGGREAFF.

V and J are TRBV10-3 and TRBJ2-3, with 10 bases fitting TRBD2. The CDR3 totals 14 residues. Trimming cost V 8 bases and J 3 bases; bases outside gene matches: 5. Germline CDR1 ENHRY, CDR2 SYGVKD. For the CDR3, the DNA is TGTGCCATCCGAGCGGGAGGGCCAACAGATACGCAGTATTTT. This sequence encodes CAIRAGGPTDTQYF.

This chain connects TRBV4-1 to TRBJ2-5, with 9 bases that match TRBD2. With 0 bases clipped from V and 5 bases from J, the junction kept 10 bases outside the gene matches. Germline V lookup: CDR1 MGHRA, CDR2 YSYEKL. The CDR3 is made up of 17 amino acids. This CDR3 reads CASSQEGSGRLGETQYF. The CDR3 nucleotides are TGCGCCAGCAGCCAAGAAGGCAGCGGGAGGCTCGGGGAGACCCAGTACTTC.

The CDR3 nucleotides read TGTGCCAGTAGCAGGGGACAGGGAGGCAATGAGCAGTTCTTC. Its translation is CASSRGQGGNEQFF. This rearrangement joins TRBV19 to TRBJ2-1; 9 positions match TRBD1. V lost 6 bases, J lost 6 bases, and 6 bases stayed unmatched. The V gene's germline CDR1 is LNHDA and CDR2 SQIVND (reference sequence). The CDR3 spans 14 residues.

The genes are TRBV24-1 and TRBJ2-3, with 7 bases identical to TRBD2. This CDR3 spans 16 amino acids. V lost 3 bases, J lost 4 bases, and 9 bases stayed unmatched. The germline V gene encodes CDR1 KGHDR and CDR2 SFDVKD. CDR3 sequence reads: CATSDKPGLRADTQYF. In DNA, the CDR3 is TGTGCCACCAGTGATAAACCGGGACTAAGGGCAGATACGCAGTATTTT.

The chain is built from TRBV6-1 and TRBJ1-2; D perhaps matches TRBD1 (5 bases). The CDR3 covers 13 residues. The V gene's germline CDR1 is MNHNS and CDR2 SASEGT. Between the trimmed V and J ends, which lost 2 bases and 7 bases, there was a span of 11 bases. Here the CDR3 DNA reads TGTGCCAGCAGTGAACGGGCAGGGCCTGGCTACACCTTC. Amino acid sequence: CASSERAGPGYTF.

The chain employs TRBV7-9 and TRBJ1-1; 9 bases are shared with TRBD1. V trimming: 4 bases; J trimming: 1 base; junction bases outside the gene matches: 1. The germline V gene has CDR1 SEHNR and CDR2 FQNEAQ (reference sequence). This CDR3 spans 14 amino acids. CDR3 in DNA: TGTGCCAGCAGCTGGGGACAGGGGAACACTGAAGCTTTCTTT. Its protein is CASSWGQGNTEAFF.